The sequence of this T cell receptor beta chain was determined in a study of STAT5B mutations in CD4+ large granular lymphocyte leukemia. Study findings and constraints: Main leukemic clonotypes were patient-specific, but approximately 25% appeared at low frequency elsewhere. Without putative leukemic clones, patient CD4-sorted repertoires remained more clonal than healthy CD4+ repertoires. Top patient clones used TRBV06 genes more often: 8/27 versus 2/35 in controls.

Germline V gene lookup returns CDR1 MDHEN and CDR2 SYDVKM. V was cut by 4 bases and J by 6 bases, with 15 bases left in between. The CDR3 spans 14 residues. Sequencing was at survey level. TCRdb's copy holds only in-frame clones and misses some; the assay was immunoSEQ multiplex PCR. The sample shows tens of thousands of clones, 71% of them seen only once. This clone came up a few times. Its antigen remains unknown. The chain carries TRBV28 and TRBJ1-1; TRBD1 might be the D (5 bases). The TCR sequence derives from a human donor in good health. Source material: CD4+ T cells from blood buffy coats. Written as DNA, the CDR3 is TGTGCCAGCAGTTCCGTCGGGGGGAAGGCTGAAGCTTTCTTT. Translating it yields CASSSVGGKAEAFF.